This TCR beta chain was retrieved from a study of blood T cell repertoires in COVID-19. Looking at the study overall: Donors in the United States, Italy and Spain gave samples during acute or convalescent COVID-19. From T cells, B-cell-depleted T cells, or PBMCs came the material, which was cDNA or gDNA.

Under the authors' procedure: Reference gene primer amplification in the assay estimated nucleated cell counts. The table came from immunoSEQ multiplex PCR; TCRdb's copy has only in-frame clones and leaves some out. V and J calls and clone size are as listed in that table; D and trimming were resolved from the DNA. Among fewer than 90,000 clones listed, 90% to 95% were seen once. The CDR3 is 15 residues long. CDR1 SGHNT and CDR2 YYREEE come from the germline V gene (reference sequence). Remarks on this clone: The junction shows a germline mismatch at one end, possibly a read error.

Material: peripheral blood. J is TRBJ2-6 and V is TRBV5-4; 8 bases fit TRBD2. The receptor was derived from a human donor with active COVID-19. The donor label of this sample is uncertain. CDR3 sequence (DNA): TGTGCCAGCAGCCGGGGGGGACCCGGGGACAACGTCCTGACTTTC. This translates into CASSRGGPGDNVLTF.